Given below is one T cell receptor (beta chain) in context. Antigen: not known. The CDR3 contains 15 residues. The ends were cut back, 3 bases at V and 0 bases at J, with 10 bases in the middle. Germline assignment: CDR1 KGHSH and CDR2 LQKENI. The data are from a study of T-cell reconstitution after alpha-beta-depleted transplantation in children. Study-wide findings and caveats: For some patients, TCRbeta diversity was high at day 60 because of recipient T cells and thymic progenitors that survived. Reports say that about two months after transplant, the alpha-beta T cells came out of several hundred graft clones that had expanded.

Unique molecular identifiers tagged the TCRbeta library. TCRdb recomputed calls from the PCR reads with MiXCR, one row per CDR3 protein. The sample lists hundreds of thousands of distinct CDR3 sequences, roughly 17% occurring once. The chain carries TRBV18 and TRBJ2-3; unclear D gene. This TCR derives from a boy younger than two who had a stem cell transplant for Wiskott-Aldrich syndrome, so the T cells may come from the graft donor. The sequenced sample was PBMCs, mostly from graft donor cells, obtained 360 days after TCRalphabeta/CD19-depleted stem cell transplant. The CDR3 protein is CASSPYWRSTDTQYF. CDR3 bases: TGTGCCAGCTCACCTTATTGGCGGAGCACAGATACGCAGTATTTT.